This T cell receptor beta chain appears in the sequencing data of a study of shared clonotypes between healthy human individuals. Sequencing was performed with immunoSEQ multiplex PCR; in TCRdb, only in-frame clones are kept and a portion is missing. This table holds about 2.4 million clones, about 92% found once. This CDR3 contains 17 residues. The J segment lost 0 bases and the V segment lost 4 bases, leaving 4 bases of the junction unmatched. Germline V lookup: CDR1 SGHTA, CDR2 FQGNSA. About this clone: Its antigen is unidentified. Other DNA sequences in this sample translate to the same CDR3.

Study-level points and caveats: Among donors, clonotype sharing was expected to be affected by sequencing depth. In contrast to clonotypes shared by all four donors, non-shared clonotypes had lower generation probabilities.

The rearrangement joins TRBV7-2 to TRBJ1-6, with TRBD1 matching over 9 bases. The sequencing input was naive CD4+ T cells sorted from blood. Subset defined: CD45RA+ positively selected. This TCR came from a man aged 18 to 29 in good health. Written as DNA, the CDR3 is TGTGCCAGCAGCTCAGGACAGGGGAGCTCCTATAATTCACCCCTCCACTTT. It codes for CASSSGQGSSYNSPLHF.